Listed below are T cell receptor beta chains from one sample, sequenced in a study of T-cell reconstitution after alpha-beta-depleted transplantation in children. TCRdb re-called the PCR reads with MiXCR, one entry per CDR3 protein. This sample has about 690,000 distinct CDR3 sequences, with approximately 17% found just once. Material: PBMCs from the stem cell graft donor, obtained from the stem cell graft. These receptors all stem from a human donor who donated a stem cell graft to a child with acute myeloid leukemia. Each CDR3 is given with its conserved first and last residue.

>TRBV27|13|TRBJ2-2
CASRGGGVRELFF
>TRBV5-6|14|TRBJ2-2
CASCGLLNTGELFF
>TRBV20-1|12|TRBJ2-7
CSARDQLYEQYF
>TRBV15|16|TRBJ2-1
CATSIVLAGGAGEQFF
>TRBV20-1|13|TRBJ2-1
CSARDPPYNEQFF
>TRBV11-1|16|TRBJ2-2
CALPRAPYANTGELFF
>TRBV30|15|TRBJ1-1
CAWSRDGWQVKEAFF
>TRBV7-7|15|TRBJ2-5
CASSLVPGPRETQYF
>TRBV25-1|11|TRBJ1-4
CASRTEEKLFF
>TRBV21-1|15|TRBJ2-3
CASSKDDRVTDTQYF
>TRBV29-1|15|TRBJ2-1
CSVEGKGGWYNEQFF
>TRBV24-1|18|TRBJ2-1
CATSDPTGTSGGINEQFF
>TRBV4-3|16|TRBJ1-5
CASSQDWQVSNQPQHF
>TRBV6-1|14|TRBJ1-6
CASSRPGLDSPLHF
>TRBV30|13|TRBJ1-1
CAWSTGMGTEAFF
>TRBV20-1|11|TRBJ2-3
CSVTGTDTQYF
>TRBV6-5|15|TRBJ2-7
CASRRLDRVPYEQYF
>TRBV20-1|15|TRBJ1-3
CSANGDRPGGNTIYF
>TRBV20-1|15|TRBJ1-3
CSARGLGGGPGTIYF
>TRBV7-2|16|TRBJ2-7
CASSLESAGHSYEQYF
>TRBV20-1|12|TRBJ1-1
CSVRQVGTDAFF
>TRBV5-1|15|TRBJ2-5
CASSLKTSVQETQYF
>TRBV7-2|15|TRBJ2-5
CASSSWGQPQETQYF
>TRBV24-1|13|TRBJ2-1
CATSVSSYNEQFF
>TRBV20-1|14|TRBJ1-6
CSARRPQGDSPLHF
>TRBV5-1|15|TRBJ1-1
CASNPAAGGLTEAFF
>TRBV7-2|16|TRBJ2-1
CASSFWSGGGDNEQFF
>TRBV6-5|15|TRBJ2-7
CASSYTGAGLYEQYF
>TRBV6-6|12|TRBJ2-7
CASSYSEGEQYF
>TRBV29-1|13|TRBJ1-5
CSVQLGADQPQHF
>TRBV7-2|15|TRBJ1-1
CASSLATQGNTEAFF
>TRBV7-2|13|TRBJ1-1
CASSRWQGTEAFF
>TRBV7-6|16|TRBJ2-1
CASSLISPRGWDEQFF
>TRBV13|14|TRBJ1-1
CASSQDPKNTEAFF
>TRBV7-2|15|TRBJ1-5
CASSLAGATGQPQHF